This is a list of T cell receptor beta chains from one sample in a study of blood T cell repertoires in COVID-19. Measured with immunoSEQ multiplex PCR; TCRdb has only the in-frame clones, and not every one. The data hold roughly 320,000 clones, with 90% observed a single time. Sequencing was done on a sample of peripheral blood. The receptor source for this set is a woman aged 50 to 60 with COVID-19, enrolled during active disease. The CDR3 runs from the conserved cysteine through the conserved F or W. D genes are given only for firm matches. The size field is filled for only some rows; it gives once, few, many or a size class.

V gene	D gene	J gene	clone size	CDR3 DNA	CDR3 protein
TRBV11-2	.	TRBJ2-3	.	TGTGCCAGCAGTTCCCGGTCGGGGGAAGGAACAGATACGCAGTATTTT	CASSSRSGEGTDTQYF
TRBV30	.	TRBJ2-7	.	TGTGCCTGGAGTGTCCAGACAAACTACGAGCAGTACTTC	CAWSVQTNYEQYF
TRBV29-1	.	TRBJ2-1	.	TGCAGCGCAACTAGCACCGATGAGCAGTTCTTC	CSATSTDEQFF
TRBV5-1	.	TRBJ2-5	.	TGCGCCAGCAGCTTGGATCTGGAGACCCAGTACTTC	CASSLDLETQYF
TRBV19	.	TRBJ2-4	.	TGTGCCAGTCAGCCTATTTCAGGGGCCAAAAACATTCAGTACTTC	CASQPISGAKNIQYF
TRBV24-1	.	TRBJ2-1	.	TGTGCCACCAAAGATGAGGGCTGGGTGCAGTTCTTC	CATKDEGWVQFF
TRBV3-1/TRBV3-2	.	TRBJ1-1	.	TGTGCCAGCAGCCCATCTCATACGGGCACTGAAGCTTTCTTT	CASSPSHTGTEAFF
TRBV19	.	TRBJ2-3	.	TGTGCCAGTAGTCCGTTAGCGGTTAGCACAGATACGCAGTATTTT	CASSPLAVSTDTQYF
TRBV7-9	.	TRBJ2-1	.	TGTGCCAGCAGCTTTGGTACGGGAGTAGAGCAGTTCTTC	CASSFGTGVEQFF
TRBV5-4	TRBD2	TRBJ2-6	.	TGTGCCAGCAGCTCAGCGGGAGGGAGTGGGGCCAACGTCCTGACTTTC	CASSSAGGSGANVLTF
TRBV4-3	TRBD1	TRBJ1-1	.	TGCGCCAGCAGCCAAGACCGGACAGGGTACACTGAAGCTTTCTTT	CASSQDRTGYTEAFF
TRBV5-8	TRBD1	TRBJ2-5	.	TGTGCCAGCAGCTTGGCCCCAGGGGGCGAGACCCAGTACTTC	CASSLAPGGETQYF
TRBV4-3	.	TRBJ2-3	.	TGCGCCAGCAGCCCGATGGGACTAGAGGGGGCAGGTACGCAGTATTTT	CASSPMGLEGAGTQYF
TRBV7-3	.	TRBJ2-1	.	TGTGCCAGCAGCGAGGGACTTATAACGTACAATGAGCAGTTCTTC	CASSEGLITYNEQFF
TRBV19	.	TRBJ2-7	.	TGTGCCAGTAGTATGGGGCTCCTCTCCTACGAGCAGTACTTC	CASSMGLLSYEQYF
TRBV7-2	.	TRBJ1-1	few	TGTGCCAGCAGCCAACAAAAATTGAACACTGAAGCTTTCTTT	CASSQQKLNTEAFF
TRBV5-1	TRBD1	TRBJ1-4	.	TGCGCCAGCAGCTTGGGGACAGGGGCTACGGGAGAGGAAAAACTGTTTTTT	CASSLGTGATGEEKLFF